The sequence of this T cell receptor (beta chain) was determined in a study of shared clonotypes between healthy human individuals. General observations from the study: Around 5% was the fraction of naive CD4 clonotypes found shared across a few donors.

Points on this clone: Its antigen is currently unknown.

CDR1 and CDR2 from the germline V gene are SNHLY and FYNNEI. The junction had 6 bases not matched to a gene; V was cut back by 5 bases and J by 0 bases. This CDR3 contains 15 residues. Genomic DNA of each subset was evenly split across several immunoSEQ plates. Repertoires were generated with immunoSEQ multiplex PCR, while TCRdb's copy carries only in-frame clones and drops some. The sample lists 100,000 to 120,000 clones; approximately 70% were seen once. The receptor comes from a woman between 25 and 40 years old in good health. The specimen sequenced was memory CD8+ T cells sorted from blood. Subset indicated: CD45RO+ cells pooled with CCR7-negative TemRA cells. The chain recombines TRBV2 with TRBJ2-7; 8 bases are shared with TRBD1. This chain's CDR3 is CASSRQGAPSYEQYF. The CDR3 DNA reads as TGTGCCAGCAGTCGTCAGGGGGCACCCTCCTACGAGCAGTACTTC.